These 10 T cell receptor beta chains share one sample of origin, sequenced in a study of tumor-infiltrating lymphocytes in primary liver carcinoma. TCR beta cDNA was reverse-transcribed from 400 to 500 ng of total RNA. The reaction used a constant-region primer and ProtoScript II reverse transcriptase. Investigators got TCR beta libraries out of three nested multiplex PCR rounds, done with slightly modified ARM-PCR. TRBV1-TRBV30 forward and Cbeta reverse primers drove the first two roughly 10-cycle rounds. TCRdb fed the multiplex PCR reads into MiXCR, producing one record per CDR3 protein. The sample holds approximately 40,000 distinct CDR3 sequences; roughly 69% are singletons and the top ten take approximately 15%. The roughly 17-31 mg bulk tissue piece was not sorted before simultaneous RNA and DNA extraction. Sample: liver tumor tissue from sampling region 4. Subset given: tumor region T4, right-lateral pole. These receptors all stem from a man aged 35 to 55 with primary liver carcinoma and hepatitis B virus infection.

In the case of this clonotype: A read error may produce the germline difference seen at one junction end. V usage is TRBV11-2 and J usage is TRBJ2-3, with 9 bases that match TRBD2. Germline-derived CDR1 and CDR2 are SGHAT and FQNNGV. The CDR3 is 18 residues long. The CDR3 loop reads CASSEALQRLAVADTQYF. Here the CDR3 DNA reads TGTGCCAGCAGCGAGGCCCTACAGAGACTAGCGGTCGCAGATACGCAATATTTT. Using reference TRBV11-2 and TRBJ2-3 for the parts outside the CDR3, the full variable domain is EAGVAQSPRYKIIEKRQSVAFWCNPISGHATLYWYQQILGQGPKLLIQFQNNGVVDDSQLPKDRFSAERLKGVDSTLKIQPAKLEDSAVYLCASSEALQRLAVADTQYFGPGTRLTVL.

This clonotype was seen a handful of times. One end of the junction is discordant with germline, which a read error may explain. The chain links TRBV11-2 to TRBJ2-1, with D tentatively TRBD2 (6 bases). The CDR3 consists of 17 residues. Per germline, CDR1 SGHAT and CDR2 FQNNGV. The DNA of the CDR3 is TGTGCCAGCAGTTTAGATAGGGGTGGGAGGTTCTACAATGAGCAGCTCTTC. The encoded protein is CASSLDRGGRFYNEQLF.

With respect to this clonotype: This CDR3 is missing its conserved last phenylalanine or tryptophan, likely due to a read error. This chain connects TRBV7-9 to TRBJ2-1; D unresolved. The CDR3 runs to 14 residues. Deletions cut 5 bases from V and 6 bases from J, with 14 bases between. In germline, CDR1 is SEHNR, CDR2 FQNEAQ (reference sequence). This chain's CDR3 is CASSIPPRFNEQFL. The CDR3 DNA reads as TGTGCCAGCAGCATACCGCCACGGTTCAATGAGCAGTTCTTA.

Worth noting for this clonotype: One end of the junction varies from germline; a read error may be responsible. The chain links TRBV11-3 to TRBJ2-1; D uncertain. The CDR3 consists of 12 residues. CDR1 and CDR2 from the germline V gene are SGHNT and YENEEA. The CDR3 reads CVSILNANEQFF. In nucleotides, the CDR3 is TGTGTCAGCATCTTAAACGCCAATGAGCAGTTCTTC.

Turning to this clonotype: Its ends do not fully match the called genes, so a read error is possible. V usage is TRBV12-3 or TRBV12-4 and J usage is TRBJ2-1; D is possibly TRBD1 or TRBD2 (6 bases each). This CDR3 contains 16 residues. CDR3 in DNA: TGTGCCAGCTGTCTATATGTGCTAGCGTGGGACAATGGGCAGTTCTTC. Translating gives CASCLYVLAWDNGQFF.

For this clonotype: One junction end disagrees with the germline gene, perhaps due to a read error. Here the CDR3 DNA reads TGTGCCAGCAGTCCTTTGACAGGAACTGGAAACACCACATATTTT. It encodes CASSPLTGTGNTTYF. V and J are TRBV28 and TRBJ1-3; perhaps TRBD1 as D (6 bases). The length of the CDR3 is 15 residues. Germline CDR1 MDHEN, CDR2 SYDVKM.

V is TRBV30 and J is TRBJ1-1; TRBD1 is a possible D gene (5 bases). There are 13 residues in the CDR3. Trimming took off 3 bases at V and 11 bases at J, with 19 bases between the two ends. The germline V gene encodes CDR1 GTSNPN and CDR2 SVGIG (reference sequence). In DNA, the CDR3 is TGTGCCTGGAGAGGGGCAAGAGCGATGAAGGCTTTCTTT. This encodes CAWRGARAMKAFF.

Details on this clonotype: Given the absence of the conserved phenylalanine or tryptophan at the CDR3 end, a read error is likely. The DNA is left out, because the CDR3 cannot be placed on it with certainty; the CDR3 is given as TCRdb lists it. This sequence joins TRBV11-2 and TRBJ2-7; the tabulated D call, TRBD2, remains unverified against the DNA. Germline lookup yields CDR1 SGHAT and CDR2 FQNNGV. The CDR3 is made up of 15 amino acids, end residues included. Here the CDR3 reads CASSLTIAGASEQYI.

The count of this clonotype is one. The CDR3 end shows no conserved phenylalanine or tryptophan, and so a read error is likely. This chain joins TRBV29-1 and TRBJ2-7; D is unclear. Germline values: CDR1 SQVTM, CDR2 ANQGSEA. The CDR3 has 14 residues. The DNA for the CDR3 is TGCAGTGTTGAGGCTCCAACATGGGTCGGCGAGCAGTACTCC. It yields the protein CSVEAPTWVGEQYS.

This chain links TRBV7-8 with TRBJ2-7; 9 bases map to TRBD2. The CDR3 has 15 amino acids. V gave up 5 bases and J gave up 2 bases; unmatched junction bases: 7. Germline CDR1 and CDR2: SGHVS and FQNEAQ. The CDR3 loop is CASSARTSVPYEQYF. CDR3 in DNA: TGTGCCAGCAGCGCCAGGACTAGCGTCCCCTACGAGCAGTACTTC.